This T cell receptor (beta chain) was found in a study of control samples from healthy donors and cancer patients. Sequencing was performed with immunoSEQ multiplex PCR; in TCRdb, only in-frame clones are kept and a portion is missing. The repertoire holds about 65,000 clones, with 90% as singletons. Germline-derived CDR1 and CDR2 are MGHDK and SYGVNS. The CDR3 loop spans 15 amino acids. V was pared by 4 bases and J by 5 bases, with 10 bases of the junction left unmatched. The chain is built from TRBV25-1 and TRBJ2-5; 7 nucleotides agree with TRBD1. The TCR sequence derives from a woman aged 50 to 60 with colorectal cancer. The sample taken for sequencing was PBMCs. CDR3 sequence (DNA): TGTGCCAGCAGTGCGAGACAGGGTTCGGGGGAGACCCAGTACTTC. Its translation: CASSARQGSGETQYF.